A selection of T cell receptor beta chains follows, all from one sample in a study of shared clonotypes between healthy human individuals. Measured with immunoSEQ multiplex PCR; TCRdb has only the in-frame clones, and not every one. The sample gives around 2,000,000 clones, 85% to 95% of which show up once; less than 1.5% is in the top ten. The sequencing sample was made of naive CD8+ T cells sorted from blood. These receptors were collected from a man between 18 and 29 years old in good health. The CDR3 runs from the conserved cysteine through the conserved F or W. A D gene is named only where the DNA matches it firmly. A clone size is listed for some rows: how often the clone was seen (once, few, many), or a class if it is expanded.

j_call,clone_size,v_call,d_call,cdr3_aa,cdr3_nt
TRBJ2-7,once,TRBV4-1,TRBD1,CASSRTGTGDYEQYF,TGCGCCAGCAGTCGGACCGGGACAGGGGACTACGAGCAGTACTTC
TRBJ2-1,NA,TRBV10-3,TRBD2,CAIRDTSGPSSYNEQFF,TGTGCCATCAGGGACACTAGCGGACCGAGCTCCTACAATGAGCAGTTCTTC
TRBJ2-1,NA,TRBV9,TRBD2,CASSSQGLAGYNEQFF,TGTGCCAGCAGCTCCCAGGGACTAGCGGGATACAATGAGCAGTTCTTC
TRBJ2-7,NA,TRBV30,NA,CAWRGVADEQYF,TGTGCCTGGAGGGGCGTTGCCGACGAGCAGTACTTC
TRBJ2-7,NA,TRBV27,NA,CASSLRIHYEQYF,TGTGCCAGCAGTTTACGTATCCACTACGAGCAGTACTTC
TRBJ2-2,NA,TRBV4-1,NA,CASSAWFPNTGELFF,TGCGCCAGCAGCGCTTGGTTCCCGAACACCGGGGAGCTGTTTTTT
TRBJ1-1,once,TRBV5-5,TRBD1,CASSLAMGQGWNTEAFF,TGTGCCAGCAGCTTGGCCATGGGACAGGGCTGGAACACTGAAGCTTTCTTT
TRBJ2-3,NA,TRBV13,TRBD2,CASSSRLAVDTQYF,TGTGCCAGCAGCTCGAGACTAGCGGTAGATACGCAGTATTTT
TRBJ2-7,NA,TRBV28,NA,CASSFWQGTYEQYF,TGTGCCAGCAGTTTTTGGCAGGGGACTTACGAGCAGTACTTC
TRBJ1-5,NA,TRBV6-1,TRBD1,CASSEHLGQVGIQPQHF,TGTGCCAGCAGTGAACACCTGGGACAGGTCGGGATTCAGCCCCAGCATTTT
TRBJ1-4,NA,TRBV10-3,TRBD1,CAISRTGDEKLFF,TGTGCCATCAGCCGGACAGGGGACGAAAAACTGTTTTTT
TRBJ1-2,NA,TRBV2,NA,CASSESQLDYGYTF,TGTGCCAGCAGTGAGTCACAACTGGACTATGGCTACACCTTC
TRBJ2-7,NA,TRBV6-5,NA,CASSYPAGEQYF,TGTGCCAGCAGTTACCCCGCTGGCGAGCAGTACTTC
TRBJ1-5,NA,TRBV27,NA,CASSLSGNEGNQPQHF,TGTGCCAGCAGTTTATCGGGGAACGAGGGCAATCAGCCCCAGCATTTT
TRBJ1-5,NA,TRBV18,NA,CASSPWSNQPQHF,TGTGCCAGCTCACCTTGGAGCAATCAGCCCCAGCATTTT
TRBJ1-1,NA,TRBV4-1,NA,CASSQDRTRGAEAFF,TGCGCCAGCAGCCAAGATCGGACCCGGGGCGCTGAAGCTTTCTTT
TRBJ2-7,NA,TRBV10-3,NA,CAISELPQGRYEQYF,TGTGCCATCAGCGAGCTCCCACAGGGCCGGTACGAGCAGTACTTC
TRBJ1-2,once,TRBV5-1,NA,CASSLEHSYGYTF,TGCGCCAGCAGCTTGGAGCATAGCTATGGCTACACCTTC
TRBJ2-1,NA,TRBV21-1,NA,CASSKAGEGNNEQFF,TGTGCCAGCAGCAAAGCAGGGGAAGGAAACAATGAGCAGTTCTTC
TRBJ2-3,NA,TRBV5-1,TRBD2,CASSLLSGGTDTQYF,TGCGCCAGCAGCCTGCTTAGCGGGGGCACAGATACGCAGTATTTT
TRBJ2-5,NA,TRBV7-8,TRBD2,CASSSTSSETQYF,TGTGCCAGCAGCTCGACTAGCTCGGAGACCCAGTACTTC
TRBJ2-1,once,TRBV5-6,NA,CASRFAWDNNEQFF,TGTGCCAGCAGGTTCGCATGGGATAACAATGAGCAGTTCTTC
TRBJ2-7,NA,TRBV19,TRBD2,CASRPRSGGSYEQYF,TGTGCCAGTAGACCGAGGAGCGGGGGATCATACGAGCAGTACTTC
TRBJ2-1,NA,TRBV13,TRBD2,CASSFGLAGDTEQFF,TGTGCCAGCAGCTTTGGACTAGCTGGTGATACTGAGCAGTTCTTC
TRBJ1-1,NA,TRBV7-6,NA,CASSLELQWGTEAFF,TGTGCCAGCAGCTTGGAGCTCCAATGGGGCACTGAAGCTTTCTTT
TRBJ2-3,NA,TRBV5-4,TRBD2,CASSLTSGGDTQYF,TGTGCCAGCAGCTTGACTAGCGGGGGCGATACGCAGTATTTT
TRBJ2-7,NA,TRBV5-6,NA,CASSSDGNSYEQYF,TGTGCCAGCAGCTCCGACGGAAACTCCTACGAGCAGTACTTC
TRBJ2-7,NA,TRBV20-1,NA,CSVRLLGEQYF,TGCAGTGTACGCCTCTTGGGCGAGCAGTACTTC
TRBJ2-3,once,TRBV20-1,NA,CSARFADTQYF,TGCAGTGCTAGATTTGCAGATACGCAGTATTTT
TRBJ2-7,NA,TRBV4-1,NA,CASSQDLGEQYF,TGCGCCAGCAGCCAAGATTTGGGGGAGCAGTACTTC
TRBJ2-7,NA,TRBV7-9,NA,CASSSPPSYEQYF,TGTGCCAGCAGCTCCCCCCCGAGCTACGAGCAGTACTTC
TRBJ2-7,NA,TRBV28,NA,CASSLRQSYEQYF,TGTGCCAGCAGTTTGCGACAGTCCTACGAGCAGTACTTC
TRBJ2-2,once,TRBV4-1,NA,CASSQVLAGELFF,TGCGCCAGCAGCCAAGTTCTCGCCGGGGAGCTGTTTTTT
TRBJ2-7,NA,TRBV10-1,NA,CAGTRDGLYEQYF,TGCGCCGGGACCCGGGACGGACTCTACGAGCAGTACTTC
TRBJ2-7,NA,TRBV6-5,TRBD1,CASSFATGRAYEQYF,TGTGCCAGCAGTTTCGCGACAGGGCGGGCCTACGAGCAGTACTTC
TRBJ2-7,NA,TRBV4-1,NA,CASSQVGGFYEQYF,TGCGCCAGCAGCCAAGTGGGCGGATTCTACGAGCAGTACTTC
TRBJ1-1,once,TRBV4-1,TRBD1,CASSQGDRSNTEAFF,TGCGCCAGCAGCCAGGGGGACAGGTCGAACACTGAAGCTTTCTTT
TRBJ2-7,NA,TRBV13,NA,CASSIGGGSYEQYF,TGTGCCAGCAGCATCGGAGGGGGCTCCTACGAGCAGTACTTC
TRBJ2-3,NA,TRBV5-1,NA,CASSLSFVGFTDTQYF,TGCGCCAGCAGCTTGTCTTTTGTTGGGTTCACAGATACGCAGTATTTT
TRBJ1-5,NA,TRBV12-5,NA,CASGLRTARARNNQPQHF,TGTGCTAGTGGTTTGAGGACAGCCCGTGCAAGAAACAATCAGCCCCAGCATTTT
TRBJ1-2,NA,TRBV29-1,TRBD1,CSVYRGDGYTF,TGCAGCGTTTACAGGGGGGATGGCTACACCTTC
TRBJ1-2,NA,TRBV5-6,NA,CASSLNVFYGYTF,TGTGCCAGCAGCTTGAACGTCTTCTATGGCTACACCTTC
TRBJ1-2,NA,TRBV7-9,TRBD1,CASSLEEGASPDGYTF,TGTGCCAGCAGCTTAGAAGAGGGGGCATCTCCTGATGGCTACACCTTC
TRBJ2-5,NA,TRBV7-9,TRBD1,CASSSGTGAGETQYF,TGTGCCAGCAGCTCCGGGACAGGGGCCGGGGAGACCCAGTACTTC
TRBJ1-2,NA,TRBV28,TRBD1,CASSAGQGGYGYTF,TGTGCCAGCAGTGCGGGACAGGGGGGCTATGGCTACACCTTC
TRBJ2-7,NA,TRBV5-5,TRBD1,CASTWTGGAYEQYF,TGTGCCAGCACCTGGACAGGGGGGGCCTACGAGCAGTACTTC
TRBJ2-1,NA,TRBV4-3,TRBD1,CASSPKLGQGGNNEQFF,TGCGCCAGCAGCCCGAAACTTGGACAGGGGGGAAACAATGAGCAGTTCTTC
TRBJ2-2,NA,TRBV12-5,NA,CASGLAGVTISDTGELFF,TGTGCTAGTGGTTTGGCTGGGGTAACGATTTCGGACACCGGGGAGCTGTTTTTT
TRBJ2-7,NA,TRBV5-1,NA,CASSSNYEQYF,TGCGCCAGCAGCTCGAACTACGAGCAGTACTTC
TRBJ2-1,NA,TRBV7-9,TRBD2,CASSLVSSGGYEQFF,TGTGCCAGCAGCTTAGTGTCTAGCGGGGGATATGAGCAGTTCTTC
TRBJ2-7,few,TRBV27,NA,CASSFAGDTYEQYF,TGTGCCAGCAGTTTCGCAGGGGATACCTACGAGCAGTACTTC
TRBJ2-1,NA,TRBV30,TRBD2,CAWSGTAGVSYNEQFF,TGTGCCTGGAGTGGGACAGCGGGAGTATCCTACAATGAGCAGTTCTTC
TRBJ2-7,NA,TRBV2,TRBD1,CASSDLSQGNPYEQYF,TGTGCCAGCAGTGATCTGTCACAGGGGAATCCTTACGAGCAGTACTTC
TRBJ2-7,NA,TRBV6-1,TRBD1,CAGNTGTGYEQYF,TGTGCCGGAAACACCGGGACAGGCTACGAGCAGTACTTC
TRBJ2-7,NA,TRBV6-5,TRBD1,CASSYWDSSYEQYF,TGTGCCAGCAGTTACTGGGACAGCTCCTACGAGCAGTACTTC
TRBJ2-7,few,TRBV14,NA,CASSQVGYEQYF,TGTGCCAGCAGCCAAGTGGGTTACGAGCAGTACTTC
TRBJ1-4,NA,TRBV7-9,TRBD1,CASSHPGQESEKLFF,TGTGCCAGCAGCCACCCCGGACAGGAATCGGAAAAACTGTTTTTT
TRBJ1-1,few,TRBV5-4,NA,CASSADLGGTEAFF,TGTGCCAGCAGCGCCGACCTGGGGGGCACTGAAGCTTTCTTT
TRBJ1-1,NA,TRBV2,NA,CASSEVGGGMNTEAFF,TGTGCCAGCAGTGAAGTGGGCGGGGGCATGAACACTGAAGCTTTCTTT
TRBJ2-1,NA,TRBV5-1,NA,CASSLDRPYTNEQFF,TGCGCCAGCAGCTTGGACAGACCATATACCAATGAGCAGTTCTTC